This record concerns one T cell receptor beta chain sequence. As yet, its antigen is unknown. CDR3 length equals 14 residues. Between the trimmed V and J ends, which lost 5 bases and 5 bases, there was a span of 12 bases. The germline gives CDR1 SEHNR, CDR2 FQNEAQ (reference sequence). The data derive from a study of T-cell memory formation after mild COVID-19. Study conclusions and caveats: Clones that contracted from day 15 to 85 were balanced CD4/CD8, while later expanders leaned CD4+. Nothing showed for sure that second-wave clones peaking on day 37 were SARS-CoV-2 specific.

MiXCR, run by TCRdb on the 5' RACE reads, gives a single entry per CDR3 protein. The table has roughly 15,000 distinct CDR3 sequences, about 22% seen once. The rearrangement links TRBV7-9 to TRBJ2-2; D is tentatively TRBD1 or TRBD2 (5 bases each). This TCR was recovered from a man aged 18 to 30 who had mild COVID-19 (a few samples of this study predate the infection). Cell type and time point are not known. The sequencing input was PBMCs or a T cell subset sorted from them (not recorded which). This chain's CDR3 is CASSIGTLTGELFF. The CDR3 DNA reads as TGTGCCAGCAGCATTGGGACGCTGACCGGGGAGCTGTTTTTT. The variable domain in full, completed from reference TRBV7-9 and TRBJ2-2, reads DTGVSQNPRHKITKRGQNVTFRCDPISEHNRLYWYRQTLGQGPEFLTYFQNEAQLEKSRLLSDRFSAERPKGSFSTLEIQRTEQGDSAMYLCASSIGTLTGELFFGEGSRLTVL.